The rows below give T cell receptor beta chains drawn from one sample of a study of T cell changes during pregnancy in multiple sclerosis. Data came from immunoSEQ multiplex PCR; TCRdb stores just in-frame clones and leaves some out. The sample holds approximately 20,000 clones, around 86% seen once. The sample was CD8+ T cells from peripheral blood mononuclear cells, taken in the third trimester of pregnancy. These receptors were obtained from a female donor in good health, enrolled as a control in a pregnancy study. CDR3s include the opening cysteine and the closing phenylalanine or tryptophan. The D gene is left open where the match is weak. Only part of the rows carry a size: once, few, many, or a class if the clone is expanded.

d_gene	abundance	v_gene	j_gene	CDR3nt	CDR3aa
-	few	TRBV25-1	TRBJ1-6	TGTGCCAGCAGTGAGGGCACGGACTATTCACCCCTCCACTTT	CASSEGTDYSPLHF
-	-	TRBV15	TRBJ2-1	TGTGCCACCAGCAAAAGGGGGTACAATGAGCAGTTCTTC	CATSKRGYNEQFF
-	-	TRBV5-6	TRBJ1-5	TGTGCCAGCAGCTTGGGGGCAGGGGCTAGCAATCAGCCCCAGCATTTT	CASSLGAGASNQPQHF
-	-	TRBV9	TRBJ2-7	TGTGCCAGCAGCCCACAGGAAATCTCCTACGAGCAGTACTTC	CASSPQEISYEQYF
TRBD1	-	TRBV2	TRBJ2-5	TGTGCCAGCAGTTCAAGACAGGGTTGGGGAGAGACCCAGTACTTC	CASSSRQGWGETQYF
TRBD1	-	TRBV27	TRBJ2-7	TGTGCCAGCAGTTGGGACAGGCTCTACGAGCAGTACTTC	CASSWDRLYEQYF
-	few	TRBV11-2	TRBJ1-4	TGTGCCAGCAGCAGACACAGGGACATTCGGAATGAAAAACTGTTTTTT	CASSRHRDIRNEKLFF
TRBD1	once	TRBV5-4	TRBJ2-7	TGTGCCAGCAGCCAGTCGGGACAGGAATCCTACGAGCAGTACTTC	CASSQSGQESYEQYF
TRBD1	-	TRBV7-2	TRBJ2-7	TGTGCCAGCAGCTTAGCCGAGACAGGGTACTACGAGCAGTACTTC	CASSLAETGYYEQYF
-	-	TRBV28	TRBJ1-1	TGTGCCAGCAGTCCCTCCGGGACTGCCAACACTGAAGCTTTCTTT	CASSPSGTANTEAFF
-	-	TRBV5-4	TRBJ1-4	TGTGCCAGCAGCGGAGGAAGTAGGCCTAATGAAAAACTGTTTTTT	CASSGGSRPNEKLFF
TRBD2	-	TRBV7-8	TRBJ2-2	TGTGCCAGCAGCTTAGACGGGGGGGCAGGCGGGGAGCTGTTTTTT	CASSLDGGAGGELFF
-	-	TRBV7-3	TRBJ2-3	TGTGCCAGCAGCTTAACGAGTGCTGGAGACGTTAGGACAGATACGCAGTATTTT	CASSLTSAGDVRTDTQYF
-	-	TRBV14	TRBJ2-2	TGTGCCAGCAGCCAAAAACTGAACACCGGGGAGCTGTTTTTT	CASSQKLNTGELFF
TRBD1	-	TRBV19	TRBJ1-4	TGTGCCAGTAGTAGAAGACAGGGTTCGGAAAAACTGTTTTTT	CASSRRQGSEKLFF
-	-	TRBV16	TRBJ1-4	TGTGCCAGCAGCCCGGACAGAATTGAAAAACTGTTTTTT	CASSPDRIEKLFF
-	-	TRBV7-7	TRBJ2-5	TGTGCTAGCAGCTTTTCTAGAGGCCAAGAGACCCAGTACTTC	CASSFSRGQETQYF
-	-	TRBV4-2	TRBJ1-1	TGTGCCAGCAGCCAAGCCGGCGGGGGCCTCACTGAAGCTTTCTTT	CASSQAGGGLTEAFF
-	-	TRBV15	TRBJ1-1	TGTGCCACCAGCAGAGATTACCCGGAGGGGCCCCCGGGAAACACTGAAGCTTTCTTT	CATSRDYPEGPPGNTEAFF